This is a list of T cell receptor beta chains from one sample in a study of blood T cell repertoires in COVID-19. Clones were sequenced by immunoSEQ multiplex PCR, and TCRdb holds only the in-frame ones, with some missing. The sample includes over 55,000 clones, around 85% of them seen just once. Material for sequencing was peripheral blood. The receptors were gathered from an elderly woman with acute or convalescent COVID-19. CDR3s include the opening cysteine and the closing phenylalanine or tryptophan. A D gene is named only where the DNA matches it firmly. Where a row states a size, it is once, few, many or the class of an expanded clone; other rows omit it.

TRBJ2-1	TRBD2	NA	TRBV6-1	TGTGCCAGCAGTGAAGTTGGCGGGGGATACAATGAGCAGTTCTTC	CASSEVGGGYNEQFF
TRBJ2-3	NA	NA	TRBV2	TGTGCCAGCAGTGAGAGGTTCTCTACCTCAGATACGCAGTATTTT	CASSERFSTSDTQYF
TRBJ1-5	TRBD1	once	TRBV19	TGTGCCAGCAGGGACAGGGGGCGGGGGAATCAGCCCCAGCATTTT	CASRDRGRGNQPQHF
TRBJ1-2	TRBD1	NA	TRBV14	TGTGCCAGCAGCCAACAAAAGACAGGGGGCGACGGCTACACCTTC	CASSQQKTGGDGYTF
TRBJ2-3	NA	NA	TRBV10-1	TGCGCCAGCAGTGAGACTATCCACACAGATACGCAGTATTTT	CASSETIHTDTQYF
TRBJ1-5	NA	NA	TRBV30	TGTGCCTGGAGTCTATGGGACACTAATCAGCCCCAGCATTTT	CAWSLWDTNQPQHF
TRBJ1-2	TRBD1	NA	TRBV24-1	TGTGCCACCAGTGATGAGGGGGCGCGGGGCTACACCTTC	CATSDEGARGYTF
TRBJ1-1	NA	NA	TRBV7-3	TGTGCCAGCAGCTACCAGGCGAAAACTGAAGCTTTCTTT	CASSYQAKTEAFF
TRBJ2-1	TRBD1	NA	TRBV28	TGTGCCAGCCTCTCCCCGGGACAGGGTAGGTGGGGTGAGCAGTTCTTC	CASLSPGQGRWGEQFF
TRBJ2-5	NA	NA	TRBV27	TGTGCCAGCAGAGGTTCAGGGGCTGGGGAGACCCAGTACTTC	CASRGSGAGETQYF
TRBJ2-1	TRBD2	few	TRBV24-1	TGTGCCGCAGGGACTAGCGGTTACAATGAGCAGTTCTTC	CAAGTSGYNEQFF
TRBJ1-1	TRBD1	few	TRBV4-1	TGCGCCAGCAGCCAACAGGGGGGAAGGAGGACTGAAGCTTTCTTT	CASSQQGGRRTEAFF
TRBJ1-1	NA	few	TRBV10-3	TGTGCCACCACCGGGACTCCGGACACTGAAGCTTTCTTT	CATTGTPDTEAFF
TRBJ2-3	NA	NA	TRBV7-3	TGTGCCAGCAGCTTAATGGCTAGCGACACAGATACGCAGTATTTT	CASSLMASDTDTQYF
TRBJ2-7	NA	NA	TRBV19	TGTGCCAGTAGTCTTGGTCGCGGGATCTCCTACGAGCAGTACTTC	CASSLGRGISYEQYF
TRBJ1-3	TRBD1	NA	TRBV28	TGTGCCAGCACCGGAGGGGGCGCTGACGCTGGAAACACCATATATTTT	CASTGGGADAGNTIYF